This T cell receptor (beta chain) was sequenced for a study of T cell responses to AZD1222 COVID-19 vaccine. Sequencing used immunoSEQ multiplex PCR; TCRdb keeps in-frame clones, though not all of them. Among 90,000 to 120,000 clones, about 90% were seen once, and the ten largest hold less than 25%. Overall study results and limits: Nearly half of spike-specific TCRs reportedly target variant regions that are unmutated in the B.1.351 and B.1.1.7 variants.

With regard to this clone: The antigen is not known.

Germline V lookup: CDR1 SNHLY, CDR2 FYNNEI. This CDR3 has 18 residues. The V and J ends lost 6 bases and 2 bases respectively, with 23 bases between them. The clonotype was recovered from an adult in good health. The rearrangement joins TRBV2 to TRBJ1-5; TRBD1 might be the D (6 bases). The sample in question was peripheral blood, obtained on day 0 of AZD1222 vaccination. This CDR3 is CASRFIYKGGRGNQPQHF. CDR3 nucleotides: TGTGCCAGCAGGTTTATTTATAAAGGGGGAAGGGGCAATCAGCCCCAGCATTTT.